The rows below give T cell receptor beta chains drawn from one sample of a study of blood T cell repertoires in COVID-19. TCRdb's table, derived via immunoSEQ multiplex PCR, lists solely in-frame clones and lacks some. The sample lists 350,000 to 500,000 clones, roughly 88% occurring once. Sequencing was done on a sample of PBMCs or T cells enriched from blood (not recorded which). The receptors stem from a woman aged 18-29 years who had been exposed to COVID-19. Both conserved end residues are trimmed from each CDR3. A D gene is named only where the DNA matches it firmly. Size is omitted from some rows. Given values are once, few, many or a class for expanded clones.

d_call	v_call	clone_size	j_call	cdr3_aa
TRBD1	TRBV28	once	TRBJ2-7	ASRLGTGGFSEQY
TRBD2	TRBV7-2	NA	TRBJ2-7	ASSQVVGGGARYEQY
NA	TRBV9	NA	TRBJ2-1	ASSKTPSGNEQF
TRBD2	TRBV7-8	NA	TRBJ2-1	ASSLRLAGGSSYNEQF
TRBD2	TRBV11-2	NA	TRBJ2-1	ASSPPRGGDNEQF
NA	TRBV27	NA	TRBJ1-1	ASSRPAGDNTEAF
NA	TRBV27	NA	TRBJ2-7	ASSTGTTSYEQY
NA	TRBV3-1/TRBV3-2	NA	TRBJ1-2	ASSPAGVDYGYT
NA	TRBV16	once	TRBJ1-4	ASSPSQATNEKLF
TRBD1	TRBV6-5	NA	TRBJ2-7	ASSDREFNEQY
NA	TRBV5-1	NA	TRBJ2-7	ASSQLLVGGYEQY
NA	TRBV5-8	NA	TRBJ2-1	ASSHIAYEQF
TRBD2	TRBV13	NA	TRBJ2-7	ASSLGGLAGVREQY
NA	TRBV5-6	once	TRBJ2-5	ASSLARVAGEETQY
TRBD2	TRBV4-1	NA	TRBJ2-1	ASSQDMASGRINEQF
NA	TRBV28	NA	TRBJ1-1	ATTRGADEAF
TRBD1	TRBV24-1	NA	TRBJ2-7	ATSDSRTGTYEQY
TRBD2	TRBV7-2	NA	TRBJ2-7	ASSRSGGTYEQY
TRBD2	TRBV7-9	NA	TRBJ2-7	ASSLATGLGYEQY
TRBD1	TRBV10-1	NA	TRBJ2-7	ASSQGVDYEQY
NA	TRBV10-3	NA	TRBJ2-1	AITRETTSNEQF
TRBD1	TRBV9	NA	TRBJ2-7	ASSVGETGAYEQY
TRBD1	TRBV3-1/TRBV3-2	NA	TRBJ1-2	ASSQDPQDRVDYGYT
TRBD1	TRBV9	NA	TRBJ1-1	ASSMDRGYLNTEAF
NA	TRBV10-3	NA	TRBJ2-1	AISDRRAGYNEQF
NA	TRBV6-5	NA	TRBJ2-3	ASSLRQATDTQY
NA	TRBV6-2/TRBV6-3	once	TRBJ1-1	ASSYIRRTTEAF
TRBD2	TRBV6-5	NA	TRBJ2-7	ASSYSSGSSYEQY
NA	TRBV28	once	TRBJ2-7	ASRRGNEQY
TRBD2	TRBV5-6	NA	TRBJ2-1	ASSRDRDYADEQF
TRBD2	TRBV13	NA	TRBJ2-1	ASSFFGGATDYNEQF
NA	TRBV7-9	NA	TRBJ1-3	ASTQGGGNTIY
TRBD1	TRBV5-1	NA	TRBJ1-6	ASSLDGTGPSPLH
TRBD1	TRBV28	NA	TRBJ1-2	ASSPGQGLGGSYT
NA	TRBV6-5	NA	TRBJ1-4	ASSLGVLSEKLF
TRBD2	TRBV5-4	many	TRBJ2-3	ASSLKGLAGDTQY
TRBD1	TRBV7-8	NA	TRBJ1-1	ASSSTKTGGSEAF
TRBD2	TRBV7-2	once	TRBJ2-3	ASSSTGGYTDTQY
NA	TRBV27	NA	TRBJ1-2	ASSLVQGDGYT
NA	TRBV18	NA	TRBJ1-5	ASSPQKQSNQPQH
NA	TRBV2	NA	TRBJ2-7	ASFGGYEQY
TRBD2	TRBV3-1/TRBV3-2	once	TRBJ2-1	ASSQAGGELHEQF
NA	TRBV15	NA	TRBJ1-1	ATSRGRNTEAF
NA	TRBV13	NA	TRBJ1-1	ASSFSYSNTEAF
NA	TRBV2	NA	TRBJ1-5	ASSGNGQGNQPQH
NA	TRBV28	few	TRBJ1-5	ASRWRLNEINQPQH
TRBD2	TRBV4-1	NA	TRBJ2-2	ASSQDLREVGELF
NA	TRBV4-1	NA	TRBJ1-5	ASKWRISEINQPQH
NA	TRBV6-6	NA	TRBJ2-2	ASSLGEGVAGELF
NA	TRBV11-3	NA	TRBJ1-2	ASSLRSGDGYT
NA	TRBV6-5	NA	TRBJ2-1	ASRRLRYNEQF
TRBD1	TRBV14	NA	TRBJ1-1	ASSREGQGQNTEAF
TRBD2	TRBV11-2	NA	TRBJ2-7	ACTSGNYEQY
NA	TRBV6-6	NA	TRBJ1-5	ASSLGHLNQPQH